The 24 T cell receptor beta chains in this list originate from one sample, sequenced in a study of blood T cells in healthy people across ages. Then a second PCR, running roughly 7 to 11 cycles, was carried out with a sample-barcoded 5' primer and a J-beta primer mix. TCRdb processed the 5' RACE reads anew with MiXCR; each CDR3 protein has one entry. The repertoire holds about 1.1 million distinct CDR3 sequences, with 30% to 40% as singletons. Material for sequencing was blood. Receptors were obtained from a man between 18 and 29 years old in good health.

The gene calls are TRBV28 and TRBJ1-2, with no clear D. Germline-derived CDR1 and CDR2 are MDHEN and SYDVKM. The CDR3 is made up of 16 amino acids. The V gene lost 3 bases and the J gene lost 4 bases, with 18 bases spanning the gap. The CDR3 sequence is CASSFKSASLVYGYTF. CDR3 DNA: TGTGCCAGCAGTTTCAAGTCAGCCTCCCTTGTCTATGGCTACACCTTC.

The CDR3 region has the DNA TGTGCCAGCAGCCAAGATCCGGACAGCCGTTACTATGGCTACACCTTC. Translating it yields CASSQDPDSRYYGYTF. The V gene is TRBV4-2, the J gene TRBJ1-2, with D perhaps matching TRBD1 (6 bases). This CDR3 spans 16 amino acids. CDR1 and CDR2 from the germline V gene are LGHNA and YNFKEQ. Trimming took 0 bases from V and 3 from J, leaving 14 bases between them.

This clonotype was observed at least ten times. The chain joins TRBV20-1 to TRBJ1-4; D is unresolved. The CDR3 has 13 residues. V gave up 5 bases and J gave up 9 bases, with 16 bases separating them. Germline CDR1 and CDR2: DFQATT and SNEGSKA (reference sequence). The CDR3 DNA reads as TGCAGTGCTGAACACGCTTCGGCCCAAAAACTGTTTTTT. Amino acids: CSAEHASAQKLFF.

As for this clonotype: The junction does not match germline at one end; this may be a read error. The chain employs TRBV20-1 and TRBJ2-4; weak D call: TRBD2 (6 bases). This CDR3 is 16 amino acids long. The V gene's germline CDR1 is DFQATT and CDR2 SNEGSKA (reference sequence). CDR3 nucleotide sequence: TGCAGTGTTAGAGATAGGACTACCTATAGCACAGATACGCAGTACTTC. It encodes CSVRDRTTYSTDTQYF.

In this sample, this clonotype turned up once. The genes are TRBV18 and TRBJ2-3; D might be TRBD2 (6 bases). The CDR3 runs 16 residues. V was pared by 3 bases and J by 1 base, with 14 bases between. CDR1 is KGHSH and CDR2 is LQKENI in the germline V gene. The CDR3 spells CASSPSGGFGTDTQYF. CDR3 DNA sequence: TGTGCCAGCTCACCCAGTGGGGGGTTCGGCACAGATACGCAGTATTTT.

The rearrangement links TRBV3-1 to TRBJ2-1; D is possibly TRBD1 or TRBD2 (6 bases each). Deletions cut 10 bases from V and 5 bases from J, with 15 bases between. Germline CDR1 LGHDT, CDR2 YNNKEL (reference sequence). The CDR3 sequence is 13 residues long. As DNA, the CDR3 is TGTGCCATAAGGGGGGACGGAGACAATGAGCAGTTCTTC. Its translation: CAIRGDGDNEQFF.

The CDR3 DNA is TGTGCCAGCAGTTTTACGAACCCGGCATCCGGGACAGATGGCTACACCTTC. Translating gives CASSFTNPASGTDGYTF. The V gene is TRBV6-6, the J gene TRBJ1-2, with 7 bases fitting TRBD1. V was pared by 4 bases and J by 6 bases, with 17 bases of the junction left unmatched. CDR1 and CDR2 (germline): MNHNY, SVGAGI (reference sequence). This CDR3 contains 17 residues.

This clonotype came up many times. CDR3 sequence: CAITRTVTDTQYF. The CDR3 coding sequence is TGTGCCATCACCCGCACAGTCACAGATACGCAGTATTTT. The genes are TRBV10-3 and TRBJ2-3, with unresolved D. Trimming pared 7 bases from V and 2 bases from J, leaving 10 bases between. Germline V gene sequence: CDR1 ENHRY, CDR2 SYGVKD. The CDR3 extends over 13 amino acids.

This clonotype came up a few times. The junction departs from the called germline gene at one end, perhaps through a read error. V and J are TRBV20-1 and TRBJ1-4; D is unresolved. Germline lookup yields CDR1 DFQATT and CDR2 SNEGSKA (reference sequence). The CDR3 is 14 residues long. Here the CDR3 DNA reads TGCAGTGCCAGAGGACGGGGAGGGATGGAAAAACTGTTTTTT. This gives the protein CSARGRGGMEKLFF.

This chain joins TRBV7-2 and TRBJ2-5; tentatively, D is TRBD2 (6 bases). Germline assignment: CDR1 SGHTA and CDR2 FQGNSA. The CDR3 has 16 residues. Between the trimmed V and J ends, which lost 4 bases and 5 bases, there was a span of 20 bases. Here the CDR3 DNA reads TGTGCCAGCAGCTACGCGTCAGGAGGGGCTCTGGAGACCCAGTACTTC. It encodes CASSYASGGALETQYF.

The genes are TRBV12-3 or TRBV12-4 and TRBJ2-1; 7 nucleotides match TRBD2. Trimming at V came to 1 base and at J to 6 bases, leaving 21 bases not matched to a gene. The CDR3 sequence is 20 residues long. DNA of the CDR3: TGTGCCAGCAGTTTAGTATCAAGGGGTTTAGCGGGCGGGGCCCTCAATGAGCAGTTCTTC. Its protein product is CASSLVSRGLAGGALNEQFF.

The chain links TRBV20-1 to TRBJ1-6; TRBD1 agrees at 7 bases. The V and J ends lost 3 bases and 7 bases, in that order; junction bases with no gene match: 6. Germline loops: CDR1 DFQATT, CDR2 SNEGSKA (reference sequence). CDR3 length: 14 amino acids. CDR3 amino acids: CSARYRGGNSPLHF. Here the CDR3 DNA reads TGCAGTGCTAGGTACAGGGGTGGGAATTCACCCCTCCACTTT.

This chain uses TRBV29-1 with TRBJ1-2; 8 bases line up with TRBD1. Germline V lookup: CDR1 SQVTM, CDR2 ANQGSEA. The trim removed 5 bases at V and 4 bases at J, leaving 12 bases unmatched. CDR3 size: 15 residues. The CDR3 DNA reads TGCAGCGTTCACAATACAGGGGGGACTAGCTATGGCTACACCTTC. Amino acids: CSVHNTGGTSYGYTF.

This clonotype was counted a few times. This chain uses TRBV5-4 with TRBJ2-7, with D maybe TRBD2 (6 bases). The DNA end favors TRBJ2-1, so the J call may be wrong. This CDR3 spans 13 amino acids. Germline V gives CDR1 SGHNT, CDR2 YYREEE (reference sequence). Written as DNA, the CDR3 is TGTGCCAGCAGGAAATCGGAGGGGAGAGAGCAGTTCTTC. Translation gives CASRKSEGREQFF.

CDR3 sequence: CASSLEGWTGVVGEQYF. As DNA, the CDR3 is TGTGCCAGCAGCTTAGAAGGTTGGACAGGAGTGGTTGGCGAGCAGTACTTC. V and J are TRBV7-8 and TRBJ2-7; 7 bases are shared with TRBD1. V lost 1 base and J lost 6; bases outside the gene matches: 15. The CDR3 extends over 17 amino acids. Germline CDR1 reads SGHVS; CDR2 reads FQNEAQ. The full variable domain, rest sourced from reference TRBV7-8 and TRBJ2-7, is GAGVSQSPRYKVAKRGQDVALRCDPISGHVSLFWYQQALGQGPEFLTYFQNEAQLDKSGLPSDRFFAERPEGSVSTLKIQRTQQEDSAVYLCASSLEGWTGVVGEQYFGPGTRLTVT.

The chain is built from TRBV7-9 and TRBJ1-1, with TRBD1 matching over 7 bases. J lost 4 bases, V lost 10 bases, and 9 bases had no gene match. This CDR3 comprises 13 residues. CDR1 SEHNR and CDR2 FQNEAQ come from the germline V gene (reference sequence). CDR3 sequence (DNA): TGTGCCATCCGACAGGGAGGGAGCACTGAAGCTTTCTTT. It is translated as CAIRQGGSTEAFF.

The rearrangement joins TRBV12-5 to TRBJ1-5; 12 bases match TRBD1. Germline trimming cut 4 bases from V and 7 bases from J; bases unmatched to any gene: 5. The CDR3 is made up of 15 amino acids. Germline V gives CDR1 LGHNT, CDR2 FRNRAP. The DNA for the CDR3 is TGTGCTAGTGGTTCCCGGGACAGGGGGCACCAGCCCCAGCATTTT. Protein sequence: CASGSRDRGHQPQHF.

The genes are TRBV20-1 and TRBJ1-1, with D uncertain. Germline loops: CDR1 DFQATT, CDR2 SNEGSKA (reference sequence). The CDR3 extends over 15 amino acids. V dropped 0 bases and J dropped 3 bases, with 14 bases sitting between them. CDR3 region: CSARDLASWYTEAFF. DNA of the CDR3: TGCAGTGCTAGAGATCTGGCATCCTGGTACACTGAAGCTTTCTTT.

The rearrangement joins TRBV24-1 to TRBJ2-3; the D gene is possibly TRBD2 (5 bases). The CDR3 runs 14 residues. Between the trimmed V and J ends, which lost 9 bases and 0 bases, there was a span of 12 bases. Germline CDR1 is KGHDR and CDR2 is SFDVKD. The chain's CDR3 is CATAPRTSTDTQYF. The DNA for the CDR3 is TGTGCCACCGCTCCGAGGACTAGCACAGATACGCAGTATTTT.

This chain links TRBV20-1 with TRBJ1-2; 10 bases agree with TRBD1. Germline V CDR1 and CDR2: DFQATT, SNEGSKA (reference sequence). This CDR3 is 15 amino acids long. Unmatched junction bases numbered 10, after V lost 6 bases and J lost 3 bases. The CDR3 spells CSASMTGGYDYGYTF. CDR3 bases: TGCAGTGCATCTATGACAGGGGGCTATGACTATGGCTACACCTTC.

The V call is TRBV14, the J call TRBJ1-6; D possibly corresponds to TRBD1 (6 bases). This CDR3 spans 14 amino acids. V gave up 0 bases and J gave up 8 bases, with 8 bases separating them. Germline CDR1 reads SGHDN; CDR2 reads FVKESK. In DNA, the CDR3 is TGTGCCAGCAGCCAAGACCAGGGGTATTCACCCCTCCACTTT. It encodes CASSQDQGYSPLHF.

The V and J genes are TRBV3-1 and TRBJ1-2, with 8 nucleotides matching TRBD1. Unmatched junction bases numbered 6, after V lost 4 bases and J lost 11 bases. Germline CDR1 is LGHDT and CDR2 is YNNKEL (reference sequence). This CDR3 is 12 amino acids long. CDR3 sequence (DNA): TGTGCCAGCAGCCGGCCGGACAGGGAGTACACCTTC. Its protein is CASSRPDREYTF. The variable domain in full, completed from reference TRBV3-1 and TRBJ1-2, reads DTAVSQTPKYLVTQMGNDKSIKCEQNLGHDTMYWYKQDSKKFLKIMFSYNNKELIINETVPNRFSPKSPDKAHLNLHINSLELGDSAVYFCASSRPDREYTFGSGTRLTVV.

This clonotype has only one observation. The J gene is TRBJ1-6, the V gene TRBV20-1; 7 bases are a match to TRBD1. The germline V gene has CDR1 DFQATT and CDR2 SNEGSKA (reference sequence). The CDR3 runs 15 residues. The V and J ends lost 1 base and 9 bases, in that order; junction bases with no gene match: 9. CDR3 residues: CSARVDRQGRSPLHF. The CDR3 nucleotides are TGCAGTGCTAGAGTAGATAGACAGGGACGTTCACCCCTCCACTTT.

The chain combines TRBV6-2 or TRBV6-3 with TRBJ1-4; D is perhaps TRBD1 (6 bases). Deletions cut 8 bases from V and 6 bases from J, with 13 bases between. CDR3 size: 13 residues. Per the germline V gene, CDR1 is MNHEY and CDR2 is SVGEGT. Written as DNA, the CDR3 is TGTGCCAGCCAAACCGGGACATATGAAAAACTGTTTTTT. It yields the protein CASQTGTYEKLFF.